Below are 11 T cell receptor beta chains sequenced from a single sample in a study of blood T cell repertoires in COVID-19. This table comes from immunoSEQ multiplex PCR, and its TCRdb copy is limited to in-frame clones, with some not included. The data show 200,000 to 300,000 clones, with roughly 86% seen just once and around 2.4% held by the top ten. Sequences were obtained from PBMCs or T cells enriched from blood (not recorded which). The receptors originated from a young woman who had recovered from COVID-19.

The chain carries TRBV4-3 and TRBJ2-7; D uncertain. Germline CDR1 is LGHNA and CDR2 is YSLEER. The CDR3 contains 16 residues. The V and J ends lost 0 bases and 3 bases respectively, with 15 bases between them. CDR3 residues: CASSQDSRGVGYEQYF. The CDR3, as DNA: TGCGCCAGCAGCCAAGATAGCCGAGGCGTGGGCTACGAGCAGTACTTC.

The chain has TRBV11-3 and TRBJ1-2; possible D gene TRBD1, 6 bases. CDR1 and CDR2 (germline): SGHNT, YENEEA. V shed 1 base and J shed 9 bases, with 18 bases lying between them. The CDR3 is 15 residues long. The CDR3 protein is CASSLGSGGNGSYTF. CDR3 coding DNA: TGTGCCAGCAGCTTAGGATCGGGGGGCAACGGGAGCTACACCTTC.

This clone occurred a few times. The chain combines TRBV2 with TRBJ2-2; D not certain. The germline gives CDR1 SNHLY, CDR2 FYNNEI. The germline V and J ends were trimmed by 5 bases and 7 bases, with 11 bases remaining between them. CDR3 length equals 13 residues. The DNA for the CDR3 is TGTGCCAGCAGTCTAGAAACTGGCGGGGAGCTGTTTTTT. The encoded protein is CASSLETGGELFF.

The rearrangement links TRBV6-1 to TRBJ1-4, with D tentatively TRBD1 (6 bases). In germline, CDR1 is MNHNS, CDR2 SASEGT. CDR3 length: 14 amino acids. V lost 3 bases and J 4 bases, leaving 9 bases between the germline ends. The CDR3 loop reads CASSERQVNEKLFF. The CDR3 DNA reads TGTGCCAGCAGTGAGAGACAGGTTAATGAAAAACTGTTTTTT.

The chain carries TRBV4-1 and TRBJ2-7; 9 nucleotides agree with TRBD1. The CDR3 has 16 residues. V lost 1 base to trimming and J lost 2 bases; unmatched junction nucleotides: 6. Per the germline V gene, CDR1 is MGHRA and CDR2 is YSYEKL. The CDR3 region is CASSQGGQGLTYEQYF. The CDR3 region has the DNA TGCGCCAGCAGCCAAGGGGGACAGGGCCTGACCTACGAGCAGTACTTC.

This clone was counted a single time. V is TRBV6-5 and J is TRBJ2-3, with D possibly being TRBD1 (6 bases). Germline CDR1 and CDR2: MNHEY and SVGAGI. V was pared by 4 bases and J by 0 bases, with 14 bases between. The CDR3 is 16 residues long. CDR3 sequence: CASSSRLRGSTDTQYF. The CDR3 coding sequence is TGTGCCAGCAGTTCCCGCCTCAGGGGTAGCACAGATACGCAGTATTTT.

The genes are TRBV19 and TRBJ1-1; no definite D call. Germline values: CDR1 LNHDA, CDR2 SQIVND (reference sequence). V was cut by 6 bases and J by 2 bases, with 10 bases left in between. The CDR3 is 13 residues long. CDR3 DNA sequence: TGTGCCAGTAGCGAGGCGGGAAACACTGAAGCTTTCTTT. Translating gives CASSEAGNTEAFF.

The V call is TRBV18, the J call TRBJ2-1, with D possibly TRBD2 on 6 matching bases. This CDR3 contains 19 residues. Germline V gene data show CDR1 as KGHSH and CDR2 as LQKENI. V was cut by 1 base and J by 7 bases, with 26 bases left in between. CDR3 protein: CASSPRGPPGLATPNEQFF. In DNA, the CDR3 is TGTGCCAGCTCACCACGGGGACCCCCGGGACTCGCAACGCCGAATGAGCAGTTCTTC.

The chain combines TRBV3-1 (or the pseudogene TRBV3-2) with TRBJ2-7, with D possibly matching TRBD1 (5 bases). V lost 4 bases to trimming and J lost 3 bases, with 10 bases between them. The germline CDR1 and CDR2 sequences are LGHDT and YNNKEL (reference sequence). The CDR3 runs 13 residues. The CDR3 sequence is CASSRGYFYEQYF. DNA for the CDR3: TGTGCCAGCAGCCGGGGCTATTTCTACGAGCAGTACTTC.

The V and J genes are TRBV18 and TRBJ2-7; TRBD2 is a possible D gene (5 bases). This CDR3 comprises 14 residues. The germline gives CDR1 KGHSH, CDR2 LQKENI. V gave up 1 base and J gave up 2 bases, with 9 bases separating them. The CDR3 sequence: CASSPLEGTYEQYF. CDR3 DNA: TGTGCCAGCTCACCACTAGAGGGTACCTACGAGCAGTACTTC.

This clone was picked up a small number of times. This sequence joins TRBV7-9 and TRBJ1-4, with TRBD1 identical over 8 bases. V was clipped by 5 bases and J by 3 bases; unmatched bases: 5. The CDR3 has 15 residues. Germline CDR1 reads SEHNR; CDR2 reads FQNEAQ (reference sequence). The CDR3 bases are TGTGCCAGCAGCCCCCCGACAGGGGCTAATGAAAAACTGTTTTTT. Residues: CASSPPTGANEKLFF.